The 22 T cell receptor beta chains below come from one sample, sequenced in a study of OX40 agonist ivuxolimab in advanced cancers. The protocol was immunoSEQ multiplex PCR, while the TCRdb copy is restricted to in-frame clones and leaves out a portion. In the table there are 90,000 or so clones, 92% of which are singletons. The specimen was CD4+ or CD8+ T cells sorted from blood, collected in a trial of the OX40 agonist ivuxolimab. The receptors were gathered from an adult with an advanced solid tumor such as melanoma, head and neck, liver or kidney cancer.

V is TRBV7-2 and J is TRBJ2-5, with 9 bases that match TRBD1. CDR1 and CDR2 from the germline V gene are SGHTA and FQGNSA. The CDR3 sequence is 15 residues long. Trimming cost V 5 bases and J 3 bases; bases outside gene matches: 7. CDR3 sequence: CASSRGQGKEETQYF. The CDR3, as DNA: TGTGCCAGCAGCCGAGGACAGGGGAAAGAAGAGACCCAGTACTTC.

The V call is TRBV28, the J call TRBJ1-5; no firm D call. This CDR3 has 14 amino acids. Germline values: CDR1 MDHEN, CDR2 SYDVKM. V was cut by 7 bases and J by 0 bases, with 10 bases left in between. The CDR3 region has the DNA TGTGCCAGCACTGTTCCAAATAGCAATCAGCCCCAGCATTTT. Translating gives CASTVPNSNQPQHF.

The V call is TRBV6-5, the J call TRBJ2-1, with 10 bases that match TRBD1. Germline V gene sequence: CDR1 MNHEY, CDR2 SVGAGI. The CDR3 is 15 residues long. V lost 6 bases and J lost 4; bases outside the gene matches: 6. In nucleotides, the CDR3 is TGTGCCAGCAGATCCGACAGGGGGCTGTACAATGAGCAGTTCTTC. Its protein is CASRSDRGLYNEQFF.

The chain carries TRBV5-1 and TRBJ2-1; possible D gene TRBD1, 5 bases. Germline loops: CDR1 SGHRS, CDR2 YFSETQ. The CDR3 is 14 residues long. The V gene lost 1 base and the J gene lost 4 bases, with 9 bases spanning the gap. The CDR3 here is CASSLQQDYNEQFF. CDR3 nucleotides: TGCGCCAGCAGCTTGCAACAGGATTACAATGAGCAGTTCTTC.

V is TRBV6-5 and J is TRBJ1-1, with TRBD1 matching over 8 bases. Germline V gives CDR1 MNHEY, CDR2 SVGAGI. V was clipped by 4 bases and J by 4 bases; unmatched bases: 8. This CDR3 is built from 15 residues. The chain's CDR3 is CASSFLTGASTEAFF. The CDR3 DNA follows: TGTGCCAGCAGTTTCCTGACAGGGGCGAGCACTGAAGCTTTCTTT.

The chain carries TRBV21-1 and TRBJ2-5; the table's D call, TRBD2, has no DNA check behind it. TRBV21-1 is classified as a pseudogene. The CDR3 loop spans 15 amino acids. CDR3 sequence reads: CASSIPLDFQETQYF. The CDR3 DNA reads as TGTGCCAGCAGCATTCCCCTGGACTTTCAAGAGACCCAGTACTTC.

The DNA for the CDR3 is TGCGCCAGCACCCGGACTAGCGGGAGTCTCCAGGAGCAGTTCTTC. Translating gives CASTRTSGSLQEQFF. The rearrangement uses TRBV10-2 and TRBJ2-1, with 13 nucleotides matching TRBD2. From germline, CDR1 is WSHSY and CDR2 SAAADI. V trimming: 7 bases; J trimming: 10 bases; junction bases outside the gene matches: 10. The CDR3 totals 15 residues.

This chain joins TRBV19 and TRBJ1-1; D gene ambiguous. With 7 bases removed from V and 0 bases from J, the gap between germline ends came to 9 bases. CDR3 length: 13 amino acids. Germline assignment: CDR1 LNHDA and CDR2 SQIVND (reference sequence). The CDR3 region is CASTPGMNTEAFF. DNA for the CDR3: TGTGCCAGTACGCCGGGAATGAACACTGAAGCTTTCTTT. The full variable domain, rest sourced from reference TRBV19 and TRBJ1-1, is DGGITQSPKYLFRKEGQNVTLSCEQNLNHDAMYWYRQDPGQGLRLIYYSQIVNDFQKGDIAEGYSVSREKKESFPLTVTSAQKNPTAFYLCASTPGMNTEAFFGQGTRLTVV.

V gene TRBV5-5 combines with J gene TRBJ2-2; 8 nucleotides line up with TRBD1. The CDR3 length is 16 residues. Germline CDR1 SGHKS, CDR2 YYEKEE (reference sequence). V trimming: 0 bases; J trimming: 5 bases; junction bases outside the gene matches: 6. The CDR3: CASSLAEGQVTGELFF. The CDR3, as DNA: TGTGCCAGCAGCTTGGCCGAGGGACAGGTGACCGGGGAGCTGTTTTTT.

V gene TRBV18 combines with J gene TRBJ1-3; 8 bases are a match to TRBD1. The CDR3 has 17 amino acids. The V segment lost 3 bases and the J segment 4 bases; nucleotides outside the gene matches: 11. Germline values: CDR1 KGHSH, CDR2 LQKENI. CDR3 residues: CASSPSQQGAGGNTIYF. For the CDR3, the DNA is TGTGCCAGCTCACCTTCTCAGCAGGGGGCCGGCGGAAACACCATATATTTT.

The chain links TRBV18 to TRBJ2-4; D is unresolved. CDR3 length equals 16 residues. Per germline, CDR1 KGHSH and CDR2 LQKENI. With 5 bases removed from V and 2 bases from J, the gap between germline ends came to 16 bases. In DNA form, the CDR3 reads TGTGCCAGCTCAGCGGCCTCGCCGGCGACCAAAAACATTCAGTACTTC. Its protein product is CASSAASPATKNIQYF.

This clone came up a few times. The chain uses TRBV2 and TRBJ1-1; D is perhaps TRBD1 (6 bases). Germline values: CDR1 SNHLY, CDR2 FYNNEI. CDR3 length equals 14 residues. Trimming took off 6 bases at V and 1 base at J, with 12 bases between the two ends. The CDR3 loop reads CASRRDIGNTEAFF. CDR3 DNA sequence: TGTGCCAGCAGACGGGACATTGGGAACACTGAAGCTTTCTTT.

The chain recombines TRBV15 with TRBJ1-4, with D hard to call. CDR3 length: 15 residues. V was pared by 0 bases and J by 7 bases, with 12 bases between. The germline V gene encodes CDR1 LNHNV and CDR2 YYDKDF (reference sequence). CDR3 sequence reads: CATSREPPEGEKLFF. The CDR3 DNA is TGTGCCACCAGCAGAGAGCCGCCCGAGGGTGAAAAACTGTTTTTT.

The V and J genes are TRBV27 and TRBJ2-7; D is perhaps TRBD1 (6 bases). V was pared by 5 bases and J by 7 bases, with 21 bases between. The CDR3 totals 15 residues. Germline values: CDR1 MNHEY, CDR2 SMNVEV (reference sequence). For the CDR3, the DNA is TGTGCCAGCAGTCTCCAGGGGTACCTTTCGGGGGAGCAGTACTTC. The encoded protein is CASSLQGYLSGEQYF.

This rearrangement joins TRBV28 to TRBJ1-4; D is undetermined. Trimming pared 2 bases from V and 4 bases from J, leaving 8 bases between. CDR1 and CDR2 (germline): MDHEN, SYDVKM. The CDR3 sequence is 14 residues long. CDR3 bases: TGTGCCAGCAGTTTAGCCCAGAGTAATGAAAAACTGTTTTTT. Protein sequence: CASSLAQSNEKLFF. The whole variable domain, filled in from reference TRBV28 and TRBJ1-4, reads DVKVTQSSRYLVKRTGEKVFLECVQDMDHENMFWYRQDPGLGLRLIYFSYDVKMKEKGDIPEGYSVSREKKERFSLILESASTNQTSMYLCASSLAQSNEKLFFGSGTQLSVL.

This rearrangement joins TRBV4-2 to TRBJ2-7, with 12 bases aligning to TRBD2. Looked up from germline, CDR1 is LGHNA and CDR2 is YNFKEQ. Trimming at V came to 0 bases and at J to 2 bases, leaving 2 bases not matched to a gene. This CDR3 is 16 amino acids long. The CDR3 nucleotides are TGTGCCAGCAGCCAAGAAGGGACTAGCGGGCCCTACGAGCAGTACTTC. Its translation: CASSQEGTSGPYEQYF.

The DNA for the CDR3 is TGTGCCAGCAGTTCGGGACTAGCTGTCAATGAGCAGTTCTTC. Amino acid sequence: CASSSGLAVNEQFF. The chain joins TRBV11-2 to TRBJ2-1; TRBD2 matches 9 bases. CDR3 length: 14 amino acids. The germline V gene has CDR1 SGHAT and CDR2 FQNNGV. The V gene end was trimmed by 6 bases and the J gene end by 6 bases; junction bases not matched to a gene: 6.

This chain links TRBV18 with TRBJ1-2; D gene uncertain. Germline values: CDR1 KGHSH, CDR2 LQKENI. This CDR3 comprises 13 residues. V was pared by 3 bases and J by 1 base, with 6 bases between. CDR3 DNA sequence: TGTGCCAGCTCACCGGAGGATAACTATGGCTACACCTTC. Amino acids: CASSPEDNYGYTF.

The J gene is TRBJ2-7, the V gene TRBV11-2; TRBD2 agrees at 15 bases. From germline, CDR1 is SGHAT and CDR2 FQNNGV. This CDR3 has 17 amino acids. Trimming at V came to 6 bases and at J to 1 base, leaving 7 bases not matched to a gene. CDR3 coding DNA: TGTGCCAGCAGAGGACTAGCGGGAGGGCCAAGGTCCTACGAGCAGTACTTC. Its translation is CASRGLAGGPRSYEQYF.

In nucleotides, the CDR3 is TGTGCCAGCAGAACCGGGACAGGGGGCTTGGCTTTCTTT. Its protein product is CASRTGTGGLAFF. The V and J genes are TRBV2 and TRBJ1-1; 12 bases are a match to TRBD1. With V trimmed by 6 bases and J by 11 bases, 7 bases remained unmatched. The CDR3 contains 13 residues. Per the germline V gene, CDR1 is SNHLY and CDR2 is FYNNEI.

The chain employs TRBV7-8 and TRBJ1-2; the D gene is possibly TRBD1 (6 bases). Germline V gives CDR1 SGHVS, CDR2 FQNEAQ. Trimming stripped 5 bases from V and 4 bases from J, with 14 bases between. This CDR3 region has 14 residues. The CDR3 DNA reads as TGTGCCAGCAGCCTCACGGGGGCAGTCTATGGCTACACCTTC. Its protein is CASSLTGAVYGYTF.

The chain is built from TRBV28 and TRBJ2-2, with D hard to call. V was pared by 1 base and J by 3 bases, with 12 bases between. The CDR3 runs to 16 residues. CDR1 and CDR2 from the germline V gene are MDHEN and SYDVKM. CDR3 sequence reads: CASSLLATRDTGELFF. As DNA, the CDR3 is TGTGCCAGCAGTTTATTGGCTACCCGGGACACCGGGGAGCTGTTTTTT.